This T cell receptor beta chain was recorded in a study of cytomegalovirus exposure and HLA in healthy donors (dated by TCRdb to the late 2010s). Regarding the complete study: According to an earlier analysis of a few hundred of the donors, some 180 million T cells yielded roughly 110 million unique TCR beta sequences and roughly 280 Gb of sequence data. An early release covering about 600 HLA-typed donors comprised roughly 300 gigabases of sequencing data and tens of millions of unique TCR sequences. Of the 300 to 500 genotyped donors, 81% were placed in the genetic ancestry cluster associated with self-reported Caucasian donors. The study aimed to test whether cataloging public T cell receptors could reveal signatures of past pathogen exposure. Using immunosequencing, the study profiled T cell repertoires from about 650 subjects and related those repertoires to cytomegalovirus serostatus. Along with the roughly 700-subject first cohort, a separate validation cohort of over 90 different subjects was used. The study combined high-throughput TCR immunosequencing, statistical association of individual TCRs with disease status, and machine learning to predict cytomegalovirus infection status. A later analysis re-examined previously published TCR beta repertoires from 610 or so donors and added high-resolution HLA genotyping to investigate patterns of TCR occurrence. Rather than using new phenotypic data, the later analysis identified candidate immune exposures from TCR beta sequences and from how often those sequences occurred across donors. An earlier analysis of 587 of the donors used high-throughput TCR beta sequencing to judge whether each TCR beta V gene segment behaved as functional or pseudogenic. Alongside the repertoire data, information on donor age, sex, ethnicity and CMV serostatus was compiled. A later genetic analysis took genome-wide SNP genotypes for 398 of the 666 donors and used that subset as a discovery cohort. Every repertoire in the discovery cohort had been generated on one and the same sequencing platform. Both class I and class II loci were covered by HLA typing, at four-digit resolution. The number of typed donors differed by locus: roughly 629-640 for A, B, C, DRB1 and DQB1; approximately 540 for DQA1; 606 for DPA1; and about 450 for DPB1. Because of strong linkage in the cohort, 4 to 6 DR-DQ haplotypes were treated as single units for association and clustering. Across 398 genotyped donors of the cohort, an average of approximately 200,000 unique TCR beta nucleotide sequences per donor were sequenced, and about a sixth of those sequences were non-productive.

The paper as a whole reports these results and caveats: Most TCR sequences were observed very rarely across donors, whereas some public TCRs were present in many individuals. According to the authors, the approach could potentially be generalized to other disease states and immunological phenotypes. A total of fewer than 200 TCR beta chains were listed by the study as associated with cytomegalovirus. A later analysis found that TCR association rates varied across HLA loci, with DRB1 alleles showing the most associated TCRs and HLA-C alleles the fewest. In a later genetic analysis, a missense DCLRE1C variant was associated with V-gene and J-gene trimming of TCR beta chains, and the association was replicated in an independent cohort. HLA typing was unavailable for some donors at each locus, so association tests used only the typed subset. The only immune exposure information available for the cohort was CMV serostatus. A further reported finding was that TCR beta sequences accurately predicted the HLA-A and HLA-B alleles for most subjects in the first cohort. Broadly in line with IMGT annotations, most TCR beta V segments showed up in productive rearrangements about 87% or about 30% of the time in an earlier analysis of 587 of the donors. Correlated functional status among segregating V segments might be attributable to linkage disequilibrium, but an unknown experimental factor could not be ruled out. Some IMGT-functional V segments, including TRBV6-2 and TRBV6-3, could not be distinguished by the 87-base-pair reads and were therefore excluded. Because counts were too low, roughly 18 rarely observed V segments, including chromosome 9 orphons, were left out of the earlier analysis of 587 of the donors. Compared with equally common non-associated chains, HLA-associated TCR beta chains in a later analysis were more clonally expanded and had lower generation probabilities. Presence/absence analyses assumed roughly uniform sequencing depth across donors, an assumption that may not hold. A later analysis associated 15,000 to 20,000 TCR beta sequences with specific HLA alleles at a false discovery rate of 0.05. According to a later analysis, parvovirus B19, influenza, CMV and Epstein-Barr virus appeared linked to several top co-occurrence clusters. Three of the identified cytomegalovirus-associated TCR beta chains were confirmed in vitro to be specific for cytomegalovirus antigens. The cohort was sequenced for TCR beta chains only, and without alpha or paired-chain data the features that could be detected were limited. In a later genetic analysis, fewer N-insertions in productive TCRs were reported among donors in an Asian-associated ancestry cluster than the roughly 670-donor mean. A cluster of highly shared sequence variants was judged likely to be a technical artifact of the sequencing pipeline. According to a later analysis, most CMV-associated TCR beta chains appeared to be HLA-restricted, and the HLA associations seemed to be driven largely by CMV exposure. When HLA alleles, especially DR and DQ, strongly co-occurred, attributing TCR associations to individual alleles was difficult. The classifier was reported to diagnose cytomegalovirus status with high specificity and sensitivity in both the original and validation cohorts.

The cohort comprised fewer than 750 healthy bone marrow donors. At the time of sampling, every cohort member was nominally healthy, though immune exposures that went unrecorded were likely present. The donor tested CMV seropositive and was one of the 289 seropositive cohort members. A peripheral blood sample was provided by each donor, and peripheral blood mononuclear cells were used for TCR beta sequencing. The Qiagen DNeasy Blood Extraction Kit was used to extract genomic DNA from the blood cell samples. Remarks on this clone: Its target antigen remains unknown. No much larger clonotype is one base removed from it; base qualities were not supplied.

Per the germline V gene, MNHEY is the CDR1 and SVGAGI is the CDR2. Reading from cysteine to phenylalanine, the CDR3 counts 13 amino acids. Solely the CDR3 DNA is kept, with 39 bases framed from the first base. For this chain, trimming is 6 bases at the V end and 6 bases at the J end, and the number of junction bases without a gene match is 4. Libraries were made using the immunoSEQ multiplex PCR assay. For the multiplex PCR, a mixture combining 60 forward primers for TCR Vbeta segments and 13 reverse primers for TCR Jbeta segments was used. A multiplex PCR assay on genomic DNA amplified the CDR3 region of rearranged TCR beta genes. The amplified TCR beta libraries were sequenced on the Illumina HiSeq System as 87-base-pair reads. Per the authors' processing: A later analysis counted about 76 million unique TCR beta chains across the 640 or so repertoires, and 10 million to 12 million of these chains were shared by at least two donors. Raw reads were error-corrected and collapsed into unique sequences with a nearest-neighbor algorithm that merged closely related sequences to remove PCR and sequencing errors. CDR3 sequences were aligned to IMGT reference sequences to assign V, D and J gene segments. For a sequence to be retained, at least a six-nucleotide match to both a V gene segment and a J gene segment was required. A rearrangement counted as productive if the CDR3 had no stop codons and remained in frame with V and J, and every other rearrangement counted as non-productive. CDR3 was defined by IMGT convention, running from the second conserved V-encoded cysteine to the conserved J-encoded phenylalanine. Sequences without an unambiguous match to a single V gene segment were excluded from the earlier analysis of about 630 of the donors. An earlier analysis of just under 600 of the donors called V segments functional above 56.7% productive rearrangements and segregating when the between-donor standard deviation exceeded 5%. To diagnose cytomegalovirus status from the catalog of TCR beta chain sequences, a statistical classification framework was built. V and J gene assignment, in a later analysis, came from comparing TCR nucleotide sequences with IMGT/GENE-DB human TR gene sequences. In a later analysis, CDR3 sequences and most-parsimonious VDJ recombination scenarios were assigned using the TCRdist pipeline. In a later analysis, each TCR beta chain was defined by its CDR3 amino acid sequence together with its V-gene family, and reads lacking a unique V-gene family were excluded. As a way to deal with suspected cross-contamination and a sequencing artifact, a later analysis dropped 450 to 600 nucleotide sequences that were highly shared and had low generation probability. In a later analysis, a clonal expansion index was calculated for each public chain from normalized within-repertoire ranks of inferred template counts. A later analysis computed generation probabilities with a VDJ recombination model fitted to out-of-frame rearrangements, and checked the results against IGoR. A later analysis scored TCR-TCR, TCR-HLA and TCR-CMV co-occurrence with hypergeometric tests, applying a repertoire-size bias correction to TCR pairs. In a later analysis, false discovery rates were estimated by permuting HLA or CMV assignments 20 times. In a later analysis, co-occurring TCRs were grouped using DBSCAN, with TCRdist sequence similarity added in when clustering inside HLA-allele-positive subsets. For co-occurrence clustering, repertoires with fewer than 30,000 or more than 120,000 public chains were excluded, along with a handful of repertoires with anomalous nucleotide sharing. The table was pulled from immuneACCESS by TCRdb, which kept in-frame rearrangements only. Such tables lose some clones; where checked, under half of the loss comes from unresolved V genes, and the rest has no known cause. The V and J calls and clone size come from that table; D and trimming were worked out from the DNA. This sample comprises 95,000 to 150,000 clones, around 69% of them detected only once. Roughly 8.2% of the sample rests with the top ten.

Here the chain combines TRBV6-5 and TRBJ2-1; 8 of the junction bases match TRBD1. Material: PBMCs. This receptor was obtained from a middle-aged woman in good health and CMV-seropositive. The DNA reads as follows: TGTGCCAGCAGCTGGACAGGGTCCAATGAGCAGTTCTTC. This sequence encodes CASSWTGSNEQFF.